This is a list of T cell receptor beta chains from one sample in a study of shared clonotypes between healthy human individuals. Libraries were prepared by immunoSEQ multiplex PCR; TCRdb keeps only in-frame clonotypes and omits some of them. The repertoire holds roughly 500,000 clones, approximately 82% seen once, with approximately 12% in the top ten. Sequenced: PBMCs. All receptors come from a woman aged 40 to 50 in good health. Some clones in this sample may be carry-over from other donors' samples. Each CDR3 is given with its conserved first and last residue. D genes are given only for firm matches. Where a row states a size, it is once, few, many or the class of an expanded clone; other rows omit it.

CASSLLGQGQETQYF	TGCGCCAGCAGCTTATTAGGACAGGGGCAGGAGACCCAGTACTTC	TRBD1	TRBV5-1	.	TRBJ2-5
CASSTRLAGTTDTQYF	TGTGCCAGCAGCACCCGACTAGCGGGAACCACAGATACGCAGTATTTT	TRBD2	TRBV5-4	.	TRBJ2-3
CASRLSGTRNNEQFF	TGTGCCAGCAGGCTTTCCGGGACTAGAAACAATGAGCAGTTCTTC	TRBD2	TRBV7-3	.	TRBJ2-1
CASSYRTGMSYGYTF	TGTGCCAGCAGTTACCGAACGGGAATGAGCTATGGCTACACCTTC	.	TRBV6-6	.	TRBJ1-2
CASSHGGTKQPQHF	TGTGCCAGTAGTCATGGGGGCACCAAACAGCCCCAGCATTTT	.	TRBV19	.	TRBJ1-5
CAIRSDGETQYF	TGTGCCATCAGGTCAGACGGCGAGACCCAGTACTTC	.	TRBV10-3	.	TRBJ2-5
CASSQASDRVNTEAFF	TGTGCCAGCAGCCAAGCGTCTGACAGGGTGAACACTGAAGCTTTCTTT	TRBD1	TRBV7-9	.	TRBJ1-1
CAWGDGVSYGYTF	TGTGCCTGGGGCGACGGAGTGAGCTATGGCTACACCTTC	.	TRBV30	.	TRBJ1-2
CASSTGDAGELFF	TGTGCCAGCAGCACAGGGGACGCCGGGGAGCTGTTTTTT	TRBD1	TRBV6-1	many	TRBJ2-2
CASSFAELGLQFF	TGTGCCAGCAGCTTTGCCGAGTTAGGCCTGCAGTTCTTC	.	TRBV7-2	.	TRBJ2-1
CASTPEANSPLHF	TGTGCCAGCACCCCGGAGGCGAATTCACCCCTCCACTTT	.	TRBV2	.	TRBJ1-6
CASSLGAGTGDQPQHF	TGTGCCAGCAGCTTAGGGGCCGGGACAGGGGACCAGCCCCAGCATTTT	TRBD1	TRBV11-2	.	TRBJ1-5
CASGYPPSSGNTIYF	TGTGCTAGTGGTTACCCTCCGAGCTCTGGAAACACCATATATTTT	.	TRBV12-5	.	TRBJ1-3
CASSMELATSYNEQFF	TGTGCCAGTAGTATGGAACTAGCTACTTCCTACAATGAGCAGTTCTTC	.	TRBV19	.	TRBJ2-1
CASIKLGTVGYNEQFF	TGTGCCAGCATTAAACTAGGGACAGTAGGGTACAATGAGCAGTTCTTC	TRBD1	TRBV11-2	.	TRBJ2-1
CASSLKQGPQPQHF	TGTGCCAGCAGTTTAAAACAGGGCCCTCAGCCCCAGCATTTT	.	TRBV27	.	TRBJ1-5
CASSDSGVTDTQYF	TGCGCCAGCAGCGATAGCGGCGTCACAGATACGCAGTATTTT	.	TRBV5-1	.	TRBJ2-3
CASSPDGSSGNTIYF	TGTGCCAGCAGCCCAGATGGCAGCTCTGGAAACACCATATATTTT	.	TRBV7-3	.	TRBJ1-3
CASSSTGGQPQHF	TGTGCCAGCAGCTCGACAGGGGGCCAGCCCCAGCATTTT	TRBD1	TRBV7-3	.	TRBJ1-5
CATQSIFIYGYTF	TGTGCCACTCAGTCTATTTTTATCTATGGCTACACCTTC	.	TRBV11-2	.	TRBJ1-2
CAITPIGGEGPQTDTQYF	TGTGCCATCACCCCCATTGGGGGAGAGGGGCCCCAGACAGATACGCAGTATTTT	.	TRBV10-3	.	TRBJ2-3
CASSSTGSLPGELFF	TGTGCCAGCAGCTCGACAGGGAGTTTGCCCGGGGAGCTGTTTTTT	TRBD1	TRBV7-9	.	TRBJ2-2
CASSQDRARADTEAFF	TGCGCCAGCAGCCAAGATCGGGCCAGGGCGGACACTGAAGCTTTCTTT	.	TRBV4-3	.	TRBJ1-1
CASSTRTSGNTGELFF	TGTGCCAGCAGCACCCGGACTAGCGGAAACACCGGGGAGCTGTTTTTT	TRBD2	TRBV9	.	TRBJ2-2
CASSLITGENYGYTF	TGCGCCAGCAGCTTGATTACAGGGGAAAACTATGGCTACACCTTC	TRBD1	TRBV5-1	.	TRBJ1-2
CASGLSGNEQFF	TGTGCTAGTGGTTTGTCAGGAAATGAGCAGTTCTTC	.	TRBV12-5	.	TRBJ2-1
CASSLGLAQETQYF	TGTGCCAGCAGCCTCGGACTAGCCCAAGAGACCCAGTACTTC	TRBD2	TRBV7-2	few	TRBJ2-5
CASRDRAWRDRETQYF	TGTGCCAGTAGAGACAGGGCATGGCGGGATAGGGAGACCCAGTACTTC	.	TRBV19	.	TRBJ2-5
CASSGSFGQGSSGANVLTF	TGTGCCAGCAGCGGGAGTTTTGGACAGGGAAGCTCTGGGGCCAACGTCCTGACTTTC	TRBD1	TRBV5-6	.	TRBJ2-6
CASSLNIATGAPETQYF	TGTGCCAGCAGCTTAAACATAGCCACGGGAGCTCCAGAGACCCAGTACTTC	.	TRBV7-2	.	TRBJ2-5
CASSDQGASYEQYF	TGTGCCAGCAGTGACCAGGGGGCCTCCTACGAGCAGTACTTC	TRBD1	TRBV2	.	TRBJ2-7
CASGPGRALYNEQFF	TGTGCCAGCGGGCCGGGGCGGGCCCTCTACAATGAGCAGTTCTTC	.	TRBV11-2	.	TRBJ2-1
CASSQLRGQGTDTQYF	TGTGCCAGCAGCCAGCTTAGGGGACAGGGCACAGATACGCAGTATTTT	TRBD1	TRBV14	.	TRBJ2-3
CASSYSSGVGNNEQFF	TGTGCCAGCAGTTATTCTAGCGGGGTGGGGAACAATGAGCAGTTCTTC	TRBD2	TRBV6-5	.	TRBJ2-1
CASSASGSSYEQYF	TGCGCCAGCAGTGCTAGCGGGAGCTCCTACGAGCAGTACTTC	TRBD2	TRBV10-1	once	TRBJ2-7
CSVQQGYGYTF	TGCAGCGTTCAACAGGGTTATGGCTACACCTTC	.	TRBV29-1	.	TRBJ1-2
CASRRQGYTEAFF	TGTGCCAGCAGGCGACAGGGATACACTGAAGCTTTCTTT	TRBD1	TRBV27	.	TRBJ1-1
CASSLAETQYF	TGTGCCAGCAGCTTAGCAGAGACCCAGTACTTC	.	TRBV7-6	.	TRBJ2-5
CASSLTPNEKLFF	TGTGCCAGCAGCTTAACCCCGAATGAAAAACTGTTTTTT	.	TRBV7-3	.	TRBJ1-4
CSGRWDNEQFF	TGCAGCGGGCGGTGGGACAATGAGCAGTTCTTC	.	TRBV29-1	.	TRBJ2-1
CASTTSGRGQETQYF	TGCGCCAGCACTACTAGCGGGAGAGGGCAAGAGACCCAGTACTTC	TRBD2	TRBV10-2	few	TRBJ2-5
CASSAVNEQFF	TGTGCCAGCAGTGCCGTCAATGAGCAGTTCTTC	.	TRBV6-5	.	TRBJ2-1